The 26 T cell receptor beta chains below come from one sample, sequenced in a study of shared clonotypes between healthy human individuals. Sequencing was performed with immunoSEQ multiplex PCR; in TCRdb, only in-frame clones are kept and a portion is missing. The repertoire has about 1.5 million clones, 95% to 97% of them found once; the top ten carry about 1.2%. The sequenced sample was naive CD4+ T cells sorted from blood. Subset noted: CD45RA+ positively selected. Source of these receptors: a man aged 30 to 39 in good health.

V is TRBV10-1 and J is TRBJ2-7; D possibly corresponds to TRBD1 (6 bases). Per germline, CDR1 WNHNN and CDR2 SYGVQD (reference sequence). The length of the CDR3 is 13 residues. The ends were cut back, 5 bases at V and 6 bases at J, with 14 bases in the middle. The CDR3 DNA reads TGCGCCAGCAGTCCGTACAGGGCCCGCGAGCAGTACTTC. Its protein product is CASSPYRAREQYF.

This clone was seen only once. V gene TRBV5-1 combines with J gene TRBJ2-2; the D gene is possibly TRBD1 (6 bases). CDR1 and CDR2 from the germline V gene are SGHRS and YFSETQ. The CDR3 is 18 residues long. Trimming removed 1 base at V and 2 bases at J, with 18 bases between. CDR3 loop: CASSLNWGQAFNTGELFF. In DNA form, the CDR3 reads TGCGCCAGCAGCTTGAATTGGGGGCAGGCCTTCAACACCGGGGAGCTGTTTTTT.

The gene calls are TRBV18 and TRBJ2-1, with 10 bases matching TRBD2. Trimming at V came to 0 bases and at J to 6 bases, leaving 5 bases not matched to a gene. This CDR3 is 16 amino acids long. Germline CDR1 and CDR2: KGHSH and LQKENI. DNA for the CDR3: TGTGCCAGCTCACCACCTAGCCTAGCGGGGGCCAATGAGCAGTTCTTC. Protein: CASSPPSLAGANEQFF.

The CDR3 spells CATSSAEETQYF. The CDR3 DNA reads TGTGCCACCAGCAGCGCCGAAGAGACCCAGTACTTC. The rearrangement joins TRBV15 to TRBJ2-5; D gene ambiguous. The CDR3 has 12 residues. Germline V gene data show CDR1 as LNHNV and CDR2 as YYDKDF (reference sequence). V was shortened by 3 bases and J by 3 bases, with 5 bases between the two germline ends.

The chain employs TRBV5-1 and TRBJ2-5; D remains unclear. The V gene lost 4 bases and the J gene lost 1 base, with 8 bases spanning the gap. From germline, CDR1 is SGHRS and CDR2 YFSETQ. The CDR3 is 13 residues long. Written as DNA, the CDR3 is TGCGCCAGCAGCCGGGCAGTCCAAGAGACCCAGTACTTC. Translating it yields CASSRAVQETQYF.

This chain uses TRBV15 with TRBJ2-7; 10 bases fit TRBD1. Germline CDR1 is LNHNV and CDR2 is YYDKDF (reference sequence). This CDR3 is built from 15 residues. Trimming at V came to 2 bases and at J to 5 bases, leaving 6 bases not matched to a gene. The CDR3: CATSRPGQGFHEQYF. The DNA of the CDR3 is TGTGCCACCAGCAGACCGGGACAGGGGTTCCACGAGCAGTACTTC. The whole variable domain, filled in from reference TRBV15 and TRBJ2-7, reads DAMVIQNPRYQVTQFGKPVTLSCSQTLNHNVMYWYQQKSSQAPKLLFHYYDKDFNNEADTPDNFQSRRPNTSFCFLDIRSPGLGDTAMYLCATSRPGQGFHEQYFGPGTRLTVT.

The chain combines TRBV20-1 with TRBJ2-1; D remains unclear. The CDR3 spans 11 residues. V gave up 3 bases and J gave up 5 bases, with 5 bases separating them. Germline V CDR1 and CDR2: DFQATT, SNEGSKA (reference sequence). CDR3 nucleotides: TGCAGTGCTAGTAACAACAATGAGCAGTTCTTC. It specifies CSASNNNEQFF.

The chain employs TRBV9 and TRBJ2-1; D might be TRBD1 (6 bases). Germline CDR1 reads SGDLS; CDR2 reads YYNGEE. Trimming shortened V by 3 bases and J by 0 bases, and 10 bases separated the two germline ends. CDR3 length: 15 residues. DNA of the CDR3: TGTGCCAGCAGCGAACAGGGAAGCTCCTACAATGAGCAGTTCTTC. As protein: CASSEQGSSYNEQFF.

This chain connects TRBV6-1 to TRBJ1-1; D may be TRBD1 (5 bases). Germline CDR1 MNHNS, CDR2 SASEGT. The CDR3 has 16 residues. V lost 4 bases and J lost 6, with 21 bases in between. CDR3 DNA: TGTGCCAGCAGTGGAATAGGCATCTGGGGGGGGGCTGAAGCTTTCTTT. Its protein product is CASSGIGIWGGAEAFF.

The J gene is TRBJ1-5, the V gene TRBV11-2; D ambiguous. The CDR3 spans 13 residues. The V end lost 3 bases, the J end lost 6 bases, and 9 bases lay between the germline ends. Germline CDR1 is SGHAT and CDR2 is FQNNGV. The CDR3 here is CASSFTPRQPQHF. The CDR3 DNA reads TGTGCCAGCAGCTTCACACCCCGTCAGCCCCAGCATTTT.

V usage is TRBV10-3 and J usage is TRBJ2-7; 7 bases fit TRBD2. This CDR3 spans 13 amino acids. The J segment lost 4 bases and the V segment lost 7 bases, leaving 7 bases of the junction unmatched. CDR1 is ENHRY, CDR2 SYGVKD, per germline. This CDR3 is CAIKGGPGYEQYF. The CDR3 DNA reads TGTGCCATCAAGGGAGGGCCTGGGTACGAGCAGTACTTC.

The rearrangement joins TRBV9 to TRBJ2-1; 8 nucleotides agree with TRBD2. This CDR3 has 15 amino acids. In germline, CDR1 is SGDLS, CDR2 YYNGEE. V shed 3 bases and J 9 bases; nucleotides not matched to a gene: 11. In DNA, the CDR3 is TGTGCCAGCAGCGCCGGGACTAGGCAATATTTTGAGCAGTTCTTC. Translated: CASSAGTRQYFEQFF.

V usage is TRBV4-2 and J usage is TRBJ2-2; no firm D call. Deletions cut 1 base from V and 0 bases from J, with 12 bases between. Per germline, CDR1 LGHNA and CDR2 YNFKEQ. The CDR3 loop spans 17 amino acids. The CDR3 sequence is CASSQVFLAANTGELFF. In nucleotides, the CDR3 is TGTGCCAGCAGCCAAGTTTTCCTTGCCGCGAACACCGGGGAGCTGTTTTTT.

The V gene is TRBV9, the J gene TRBJ2-3; D uncertain. Trimming removed 2 bases at V and 0 bases at J, with 10 bases between. Germline CDR1 SGDLS, CDR2 YYNGEE. This CDR3 is 15 amino acids long. The CDR3 spells CASSVESTSTDTQYF. As DNA, the CDR3 is TGTGCCAGCAGCGTGGAGTCCACTAGCACAGATACGCAGTATTTT. Based on the CDR3 plus reference TRBV9 and TRBJ2-3, the full variable domain is DSGVTQTPKHLITATGQRVTLRCSPRSGDLSVYWYQQSLDQGLQFLIQYYNGEERAKGNILERFSAQQFPDLHSELNLSSLELGDSALYFCASSVESTSTDTQYFGPGTRLTVL.

V gene TRBV7-8 combines with J gene TRBJ2-1; TRBD2 matches 7 bases. CDR3 length: 16 residues. Germline V CDR1 and CDR2: SGHVS, FQNEAQ. V shed 4 bases and J 12 bases; nucleotides not matched to a gene: 18. The chain's CDR3 is CASSSWASGSLRRQFF. CDR3 in DNA: TGTGCCAGCAGCTCCTGGGCTAGCGGTTCCCTCAGGAGGCAGTTCTTC. The whole variable domain, remainder taken from reference TRBV7-8 and TRBJ2-1, is GAGVSQSPRYKVAKRGQDVALRCDPISGHVSLFWYQQALGQGPEFLTYFQNEAQLDKSGLPSDRFFAERPEGSVSTLKIQRTQQEDSAVYLCASSSWASGSLRRQFFGPGTRLTVL.

V usage is TRBV13 and J usage is TRBJ2-5; D call uncertain. The germline V gene encodes CDR1 PRHDT and CDR2 FYEKMQ (reference sequence). There are 16 residues in the CDR3. V lost 0 bases, J lost 2 bases, and 13 bases lay in between. Here the CDR3 reads CASSLGFVGQQETQYF. CDR3 sequence (DNA): TGTGCCAGCAGCTTAGGCTTTGTAGGCCAGCAAGAGACCCAGTACTTC.

The chain combines TRBV14 with TRBJ1-5, with 8 positions matching TRBD1. Germline CDR1 reads SGHDN; CDR2 reads FVKESK. V trimming: 1 base; J trimming: 1 base; junction bases outside the gene matches: 9. The CDR3 contains 18 residues. The CDR3 reads CASSQVGGQESSNQPQHF. The CDR3 region has the DNA TGTGCCAGCAGCCAAGTTGGGGGACAGGAAAGCAGCAATCAGCCCCAGCATTTT.

The V call is TRBV6-1, the J call TRBJ2-5; 9 bases agree with TRBD1. CDR1 MNHNS and CDR2 SASEGT come from the germline V gene. Trimming took 6 bases from V and 3 from J; bases not matched to a gene: 8. The length of the CDR3 is 15 residues. CDR3 DNA sequence: TGTGCCAGCAGGGGGGCGGGACAGGGTGAAGAGACCCAGTACTTC. As protein: CASRGAGQGEETQYF.

This chain joins TRBV18 and TRBJ2-3; 14 bases fit TRBD2. The V gene end was trimmed by 3 bases and the J gene end by 5 bases; junction bases not matched to a gene: 4. Germline V lookup: CDR1 KGHSH, CDR2 LQKENI. The CDR3 runs 16 residues. Here the CDR3 DNA reads TGTGCCAGCTCACCGGGACTAGCGGGAGTTTTAGATACGCAGTATTTT. It is translated as CASSPGLAGVLDTQYF. The whole variable domain, filled in from reference TRBV18 and TRBJ2-3, reads NAGVMQNPRHLVRRRGQEARLRCSPMKGHSHVYWYRQLPEEGLKFMVYLQKENIIDESGMPKERFSAEFPKEGPSILRIQQVVRGDSAAYFCASSPGLAGVLDTQYFGPGTRLTVL.

This clone was seen just once. The rearrangement uses TRBV7-9 and TRBJ2-3, with D tentatively TRBD2 (6 bases). V lost 3 bases and J 4 bases, leaving 8 bases between the germline ends. CDR1 is SEHNR and CDR2 is FQNEAQ in the germline V gene (reference sequence). The CDR3 covers 13 residues. In nucleotides, the CDR3 is TGTGCCAGCAGCTTGGAGGGGTCAGATACGCAGTATTTT. This translates into CASSLEGSDTQYF.

V and J are TRBV25-1 and TRBJ2-7; no clear D gene. The V gene lost 2 bases and the J gene lost 2 bases, with 7 bases spanning the gap. CDR3 length equals 13 residues. Per germline, CDR1 MGHDK and CDR2 SYGVNS. The CDR3 reads CASSEQLAYEQYF. Written as DNA, the CDR3 is TGTGCCAGCAGTGAACAGTTAGCCTACGAGCAGTACTTC.

V is TRBV6-1 and J is TRBJ2-7; TRBD1 agrees at 9 bases. The germline gives CDR1 MNHNS, CDR2 SASEGT. Trimming removed 5 bases from V and 3 bases from J; junction bases left unmatched: 8. CDR3 length equals 15 residues. The CDR3 bases are TGTGCCAGCAGTACGGACAGGGGCCAGCTCTACGAGCAGTACTTC. Residues: CASSTDRGQLYEQYF.

This chain links TRBV2 with TRBJ2-3; D not resolved. The CDR3 spans 13 residues. Germline V gene data show CDR1 as SNHLY and CDR2 as FYNNEI. V was pared by 3 bases and J by 7 bases, with 11 bases between. As DNA, the CDR3 is TGTGCCAGCAGTGATAACGGAGTGAATACGCAGTATTTT. Translating gives CASSDNGVNTQYF.

This clone was seen only once. The chain employs TRBV20-1 and TRBJ2-7; 7 bases are shared with TRBD1. The J segment lost 5 bases and the V segment lost 6 bases, leaving 4 bases of the junction unmatched. The germline V gene encodes CDR1 DFQATT and CDR2 SNEGSKA (reference sequence). The CDR3 totals 11 residues. The CDR3 coding sequence is TGCAGTGCGACGACAGGGAACGAGCAGTACTTC. Translation gives CSATTGNEQYF.

The gene calls are TRBV28 and TRBJ2-7; D gene unclear. Trimming left V 5 bases short and J 0 bases short, with 11 bases between. Germline values: CDR1 MDHEN, CDR2 SYDVKM. The length of the CDR3 is 14 residues. The CDR3: CASSLRISSYEQYF. The CDR3 coding sequence is TGTGCCAGCAGTCTCCGGATCAGCTCCTACGAGCAGTACTTC.

A remark on this clone: Distinct nucleotide sequences in the sample also encode this CDR3. The chain uses TRBV6-1 and TRBJ2-7, with TRBD1 matching 7 bases. J was trimmed by 0 bases and V by 5 bases; bases with no gene match: 4. The CDR3 has 14 amino acids. Germline V gene sequence: CDR1 MNHNS, CDR2 SASEGT. CDR3: CASSLRTGSYEQYF. The CDR3 bases are TGTGCCAGCAGTCTACGGACAGGCTCCTACGAGCAGTACTTC.